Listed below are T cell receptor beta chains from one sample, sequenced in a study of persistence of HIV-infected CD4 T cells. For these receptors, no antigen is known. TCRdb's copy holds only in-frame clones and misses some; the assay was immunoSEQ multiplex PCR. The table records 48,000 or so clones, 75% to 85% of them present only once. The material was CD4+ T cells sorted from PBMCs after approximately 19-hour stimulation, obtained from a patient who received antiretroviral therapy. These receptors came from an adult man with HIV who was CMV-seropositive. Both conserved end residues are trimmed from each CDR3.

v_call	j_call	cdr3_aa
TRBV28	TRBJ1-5	ATTYSNQPQH
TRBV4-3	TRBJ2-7	ASSQELRGSDEQY
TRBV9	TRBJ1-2	ASSVTSGGGNYGYT
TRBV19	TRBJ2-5	ASSIGLAVRTQY
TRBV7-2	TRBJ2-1	ASSLALSLTAYNEQF
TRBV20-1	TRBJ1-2	SATPNYGYT
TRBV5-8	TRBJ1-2	ASSLGDRNYGYT
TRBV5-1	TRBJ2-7	ASSLGSRGYEQY
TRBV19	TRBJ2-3	ASSIERADTQY
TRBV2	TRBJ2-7	ASRASSYEQY
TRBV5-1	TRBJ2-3	ASSLAGHEDTQY
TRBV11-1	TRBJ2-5	ASSNQETQY
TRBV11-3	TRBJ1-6	ASSLGVDSPLH
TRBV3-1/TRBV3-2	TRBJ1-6	ASSPSGGRTIQKSPLH
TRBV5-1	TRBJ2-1	ASSLEGVTYNEQF
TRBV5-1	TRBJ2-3	ASSLDGRTTDTQY
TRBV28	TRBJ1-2	ASKAPGINYGYT
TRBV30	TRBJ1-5	AWSGVKNQPQH
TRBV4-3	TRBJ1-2	ASSQDPGGSYGYT
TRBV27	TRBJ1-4	ASSRQGFNEKLF
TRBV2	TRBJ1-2	ASSGTVFGYT
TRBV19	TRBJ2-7	ASSPRDYFEQY
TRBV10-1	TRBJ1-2	ASSASGRFGGYT
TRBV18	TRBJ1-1	ASSPLVKNTEAF
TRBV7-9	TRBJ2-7	ASSYPPNVGEQY
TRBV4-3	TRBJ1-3	ASSQGALYGNTIY
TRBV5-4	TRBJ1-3	ASSQGRHSGNTIY
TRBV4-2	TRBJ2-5	ASSQEQDRGGETQY
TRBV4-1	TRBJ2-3	ASSQEGQGERHTQY
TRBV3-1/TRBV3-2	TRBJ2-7	ASSLNYEQY
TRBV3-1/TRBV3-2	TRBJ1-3	ASSLSGQGAGNTIY
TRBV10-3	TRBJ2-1	AISESGTSNEQF
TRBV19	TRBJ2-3	ASSIDLRTGLSDTQY
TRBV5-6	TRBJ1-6	ASSGQTVNSYNSPLH
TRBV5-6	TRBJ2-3	ASSFGDTQY
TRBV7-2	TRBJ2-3	ASSLTSGSVSDTQY
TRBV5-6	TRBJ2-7	ASKETGGSYEQY
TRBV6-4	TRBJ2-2	ASSGTANTGELF
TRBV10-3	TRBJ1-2	ASRDRANYGYT
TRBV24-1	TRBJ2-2	ATSGSGHLNTGELF
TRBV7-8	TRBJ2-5	ASSGRDIEGETQY
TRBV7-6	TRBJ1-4	ASSFFDDRNEKLF
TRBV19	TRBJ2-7	ASSPTGTIEQY
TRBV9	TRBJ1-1	ASSVYGGPNTEAF
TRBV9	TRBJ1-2	ASSSQGHYGYT
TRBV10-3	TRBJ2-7	AISESDRAPSYEQY
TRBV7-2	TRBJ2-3	ASSFERGTDTQY
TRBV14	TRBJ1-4	ASSLRQNEKLF
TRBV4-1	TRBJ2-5	ASRGTGGRETQY
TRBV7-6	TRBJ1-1	ASSLAGRVSVTEAF
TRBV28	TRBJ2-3	ASSLVRGADTQY
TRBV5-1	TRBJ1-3	ASSLAFGSGNTIY
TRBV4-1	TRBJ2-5	ASSQSLPGYQETQY